The next 14 T cell receptor beta chains were all read from a single sample in a study of blood T cell repertoires in COVID-19. Clones were read by immunoSEQ multiplex PCR, and TCRdb kept only the in-frame ones, dropping some. The data contain around 87,000 clones, 80% of them singletons. Material: peripheral blood. The receptor set was obtained from a human donor in a cohort sampled during active COVID-19.

In this sample, this clone turned up once. The rearrangement joins TRBV5-5 to TRBJ1-6; 11 bases map to TRBD1. Unmatched junction bases numbered 6, after V lost 6 bases and J lost 7 bases. CDR3 length: 15 amino acids. From germline, CDR1 is SGHKS and CDR2 YYEKEE (reference sequence). The CDR3 reads CASTPDRGQNSPLHF. Written as DNA, the CDR3 is TGTGCCAGCACCCCGGACAGGGGGCAGAATTCACCCCTCCACTTT.

This clone was seen only a few times. J is TRBJ2-7 and V is TRBV13; perhaps TRBD2 as D (5 bases). CDR1 is PRHDT and CDR2 is FYEKMQ in the germline V gene (reference sequence). CDR3 length: 14 amino acids. V lost 2 bases to trimming and J lost 3 bases, with 11 bases between them. The CDR3 DNA reads as TGTGCCAGCAGCTTAAGCGGCAGACTCTACGAGCAGTACTTC. The encoded protein is CASSLSGRLYEQYF.

The J gene is TRBJ1-2, the V gene TRBV5-6; D call uncertain. Per the germline V gene, CDR1 is SGHDT and CDR2 is YYEEEE. The V end was cut by 4 bases, the J end by 4 bases, with 8 bases between. The CDR3 is made up of 12 amino acids. CDR3 in amino acids: CASSLYSYGYTF. In nucleotides, the CDR3 is TGTGCCAGCAGCCTTTACAGCTATGGCTACACCTTC.

In nucleotides, the CDR3 is TGTGCCAGCAGCCACCCCAGGGGCAGTTCATACTCTGGGGCCAACGTCCTGACTTTC. It is translated as CASSHPRGSSYSGANVLTF. The chain couples TRBV14 to TRBJ2-6, with D possibly being TRBD1 (6 bases). The germline CDR1 and CDR2 sequences are SGHDN and FVKESK. This CDR3 spans 19 amino acids. Trimming took 3 bases from V and 0 from J, leaving 18 bases between them.

The chain couples TRBV5-4 to TRBJ1-3, with D possibly matching TRBD1 (5 bases). The V end lost 1 base, the J end lost 0 bases, and 11 bases lay between the germline ends. The CDR3 totals 16 residues. Looked up from germline, CDR1 is SGHNT and CDR2 is YYREEE (reference sequence). CDR3 in amino acids: CASSLPAGHSGNTIYF. CDR3 bases: TGTGCCAGCAGCTTGCCGGCAGGACACTCTGGAAACACCATATATTTT.

This sequence joins TRBV6-5 and TRBJ1-2; D is perhaps TRBD1 (6 bases). Trimming shortened V by 10 bases and J by 1 base, and 16 bases separated the two germline ends. CDR1 is MNHEY, CDR2 SVGAGI, per germline. This CDR3 spans 14 amino acids. CDR3 DNA: TGTGCCACCAAAACAGGGTCAGTTAACTATGGCTACACCTTC. This translates into CATKTGSVNYGYTF.

The chain links TRBV23-1 to TRBJ2-5, with D unresolved. TRBV23-1 is reported as an ORF; its role is uncertain. The germline V and J ends were trimmed by 0 bases and 3 bases, with 8 bases remaining between them. This CDR3 spans 14 amino acids. CDR3 nucleotide sequence: TGCGCCAGCAGTCAATCTAACTCAAAAGAGACCCAGTACTTC. Translating it yields CASSQSNSKETQYF.

The chain couples TRBV28 to TRBJ1-1; 11 bases are a match to TRBD1. V trimming: 5 bases; J trimming: 7 bases; junction bases outside the gene matches: 12. Germline CDR1 reads MDHEN; CDR2 reads SYDVKM. CDR3 length equals 16 residues. The CDR3 region has the DNA TGTGCCAGCAGTCAACGGACAGGGGGCGGGATGGGTGAAGCTTTCTTT. Translation: CASSQRTGGGMGEAFF. The full variable domain, its missing parts supplied by reference TRBV28 and TRBJ1-1, is DVKVTQSSRYLVKRTGEKVFLECVQDMDHENMFWYRQDPGLGLRLIYFSYDVKMKEKGDIPEGYSVSREKKERFSLILESASTNQTSMYLCASSQRTGGGMGEAFFGQGTRLTVV.

The chain combines TRBV7-3 with TRBJ2-5, with unresolved D. The germline V gene has CDR1 SGHTA and CDR2 FQGTGA. CDR3 size: 13 residues. V was pared by 1 base and J by 1 base, with 4 bases between. The CDR3 region has the DNA TGTGCCAGCAGCTTAAATATCCAAGAGACCCAGTACTTC. Protein product: CASSLNIQETQYF.

The chain combines TRBV2 with TRBJ2-7; 7 nucleotides match TRBD1. Germline values: CDR1 SNHLY, CDR2 FYNNEI. With V trimmed by 6 bases and J by 3 bases, 8 bases remained unmatched. The length of the CDR3 is 14 residues. The CDR3: CASSLLTGNYEQYF. CDR3 bases: TGTGCCAGCAGCCTCCTGACAGGGAACTACGAGCAGTACTTC.

The V call is TRBV5-5, the J call TRBJ1-1; TRBD1 matches 7 bases. V was pared by 4 bases and J by 0 bases, with 9 bases of the junction left unmatched. CDR3 size: 16 residues. Germline V gene data show CDR1 as SGHKS and CDR2 as YYEKEE (reference sequence). The CDR3 here is CASSKPDRALNTEAFF. The CDR3 nucleotides are TGTGCCAGCAGCAAGCCCGACAGGGCCCTGAACACTGAAGCTTTCTTT.

This clone was detected a few times. The chain combines TRBV21-1 with TRBJ2-7; the listed D gene, TRBD2, was not tested against the DNA. TRBV21-1 is noted as a pseudogene. The CDR3 is made up of 17 amino acids. The CDR3 sequence is CASSTLGTSGRYNEQYF. CDR3 sequence (DNA): TGTGCCAGCAGCACCTTGGGGACTAGCGGGAGGTATAACGAGCAGTACTTC.

J is TRBJ2-7 and V is TRBV19, with 11 bases fitting TRBD2. V was pared by 5 bases and J by 4 bases, with 7 bases of the junction left unmatched. Germline V gene lookup returns CDR1 LNHDA and CDR2 SQIVND (reference sequence). The length of the CDR3 is 15 residues. CDR3 in DNA: TGTGCCAGTAGTTCGACTAGCGGGACCATATACGAGCAGTACTTC. Amino acids: CASSSTSGTIYEQYF.

This chain links TRBV19 with TRBJ1-5; D not certain. Germline V lookup: CDR1 LNHDA, CDR2 SQIVND (reference sequence). This CDR3 is 14 amino acids long. Trimming left V 7 bases short and J 0 bases short, with 10 bases between. The CDR3 DNA sequence: TGTGCCAGTAATTCGGGTTATAGCAATCAGCCCCAGCATTTT. The encoded protein is CASNSGYSNQPQHF. Full variable domain (remainder filled in from reference TRBV19 and TRBJ1-5): DGGITQSPKYLFRKEGQNVTLSCEQNLNHDAMYWYRQDPGQGLRLIYYSQIVNDFQKGDIAEGYSVSREKKESFPLTVTSAQKNPTAFYLCASNSGYSNQPQHFGDGTRLSIL.